These T cell receptor beta chains were read from a single sample in a study of blood T cell repertoires in COVID-19. The table came from immunoSEQ multiplex PCR; TCRdb's copy has only in-frame clones and leaves some out. The table shows around 140,000 clones, with 60% to 85% occurring only once. Sequencing input: peripheral blood. The origin of the receptors is a man in his fifties with acute or convalescent COVID-19. The conserved cysteine and the conserved F or W are not part of the CDR3 here. The order of the fields is CDR3 protein, J gene, V gene.

CDR3aa: ASSPRTRSNTGELF; j_gene: TRBJ2-2; v_gene: TRBV7-2
CDR3aa: ASSHSGHPY; j_gene: TRBJ2-7; v_gene: TRBV3-1/TRBV3-2
CDR3aa: ASSHRFTGELF; j_gene: TRBJ2-2; v_gene: TRBV3-1/TRBV3-2
CDR3aa: ASSMDVSGKTYGYT; j_gene: TRBJ1-2; v_gene: TRBV19
CDR3aa: ASSLDRGGQPQH; j_gene: TRBJ1-5; v_gene: TRBV18
CDR3aa: SASATVNQPQH; j_gene: TRBJ1-5; v_gene: TRBV20-1
CDR3aa: ASSLGQLTYEQY; j_gene: TRBJ2-7; v_gene: TRBV7-3
CDR3aa: AISRDRGYYNEQF; j_gene: TRBJ2-1; v_gene: TRBV10-3
CDR3aa: ASSDYRGSRTEAF; j_gene: TRBJ1-1; v_gene: TRBV9
CDR3aa: ASSLDSGNHGYT; j_gene: TRBJ1-2; v_gene: TRBV11-2
CDR3aa: ATIGQGDEQF; j_gene: TRBJ2-1; v_gene: TRBV5-4
CDR3aa: ASSQDGRGQGAQY; j_gene: TRBJ2-5; v_gene: TRBV4-1